This paragraph covers one T cell receptor (beta chain) sequence. This clone was observed once. No antigen is known for it. No clone much larger than this one lies a single base away; base qualities are absent. Preparation of the library involved the immunoSEQ multiplex PCR assay. In the authors' own workflow: To diagnose cytomegalovirus status from the catalog of TCR beta chain sequences, a statistical classification framework was built. TCRdb stores this immuneACCESS table with in-frame sequences only. Part of the clones is absent; in the studies checked, under half of the shortfall reflects unresolved V genes, and no reason is known for the rest. From that table come the V and J calls and clone size; the DNA was used to work out D and trimming. The sample has about 300,000 clones on record, approximately 90% of them singletons. About 0.86% of the sample is in the top ten clones. The donors were included in the validation cohort of roughly 130 subjects, a group kept apart from the roughly 610-subject first cohort.

CDR1 and CDR2 are read off the germline V gene as MNHEY and SVGAGI. Between the V and J ends, shortened by 4 bases and 8 bases respectively, the junction contains 12 bases. The CDR3 spans 13 residues, from the cysteine through the phenylalanine. Only the CDR3 part of the read is kept: 39 bases, read in frame from the first base. The entry originates in a study of cytomegalovirus exposure and HLA in healthy donors (dated by TCRdb to the late 2010s). With regard to the full study: A later analysis indicated that the 95 to 150 validation repertoires were generated on the platform also employed for the approximately 700 repertoires of the first cohort. The study aimed to test whether signatures of past pathogen exposure could be identified by cataloging public T cell receptors. A separate validation cohort of 90 to 150 different subjects was used in addition to the approximately 670-subject first cohort. To predict cytomegalovirus infection status, the study combined high-throughput TCR immunosequencing, statistical association of individual TCRs with disease status, and machine learning. Beyond this particular receptor, the publication reports: The validation cohort had no HLA typing available for a later analysis, so co-occurrence within that cohort was assessed over all 130 or so repertoires. The study gave a list of 150 to 200 TCR beta chains associated with cytomegalovirus. Across donors, most TCR sequences were observed very rarely, whereas some public TCRs were present in many individuals. Three of the identified cytomegalovirus-associated TCR beta chains were confirmed in vitro to be specific for cytomegalovirus antigens. It was suggested by the authors that the approach could potentially be generalized to other disease states and immunological phenotypes. The classifier was reported to diagnose cytomegalovirus status with high specificity and sensitivity in both the original cohort and the validation cohort. Of the cluster scores, 85% to 95% were above 0 in a later analysis, which found that TCRs clustered in the first cohort also tended to co-occur in the 110 or so validation repertoires.

In this chain, TRBV6-5 is recombined with TRBJ2-1; the D gene is perhaps TRBD1, on 5 matching bases. The sample was PBMCs. The TCR was taken from a woman under 30 in good health and CMV-seronegative. The CDR3 here reads CASSSTQGDEQFF. The sequenced DNA is TGTGCCAGCAGTTCCACCCAGGGCGATGAGCAGTTCTTC.